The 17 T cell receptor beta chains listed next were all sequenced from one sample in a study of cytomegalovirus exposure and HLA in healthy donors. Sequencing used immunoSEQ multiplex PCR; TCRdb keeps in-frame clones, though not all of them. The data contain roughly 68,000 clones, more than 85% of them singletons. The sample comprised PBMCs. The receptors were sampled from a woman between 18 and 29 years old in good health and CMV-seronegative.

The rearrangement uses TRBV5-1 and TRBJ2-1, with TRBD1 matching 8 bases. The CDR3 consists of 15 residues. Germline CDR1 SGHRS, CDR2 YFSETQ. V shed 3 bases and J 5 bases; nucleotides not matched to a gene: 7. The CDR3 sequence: CASSSPGTGNNEQFF. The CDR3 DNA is TGCGCCAGCAGCTCACCCGGGACAGGTAACAATGAGCAGTTCTTC.

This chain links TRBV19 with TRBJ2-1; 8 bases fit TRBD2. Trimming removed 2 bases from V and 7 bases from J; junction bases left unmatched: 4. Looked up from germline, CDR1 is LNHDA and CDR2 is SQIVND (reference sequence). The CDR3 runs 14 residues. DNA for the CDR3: TGTGCCAGTAGTATAATAGCGGGACGGAATGAGCAGTTCTTC. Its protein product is CASSIIAGRNEQFF.

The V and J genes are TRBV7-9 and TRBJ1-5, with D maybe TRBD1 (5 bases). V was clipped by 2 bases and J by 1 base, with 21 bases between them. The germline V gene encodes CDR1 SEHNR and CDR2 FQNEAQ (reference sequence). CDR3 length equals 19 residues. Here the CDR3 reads CASSLRARAYLNSNQPQHF. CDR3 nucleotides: TGTGCCAGCAGCTTACGGGCCAGGGCTTACCTTAACAGCAATCAGCCCCAGCATTTT.

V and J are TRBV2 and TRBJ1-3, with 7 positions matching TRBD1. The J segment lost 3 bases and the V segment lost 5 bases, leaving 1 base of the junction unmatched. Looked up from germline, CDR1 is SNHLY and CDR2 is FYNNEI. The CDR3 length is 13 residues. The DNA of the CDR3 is TGTGCCAGCAGTTGGGACAGTGGAAACACCATATATTTT. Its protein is CASSWDSGNTIYF.

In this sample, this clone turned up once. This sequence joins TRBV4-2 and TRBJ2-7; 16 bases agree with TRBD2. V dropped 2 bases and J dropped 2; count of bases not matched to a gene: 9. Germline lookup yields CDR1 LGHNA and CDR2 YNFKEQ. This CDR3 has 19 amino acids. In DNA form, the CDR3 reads TGTGCCAGCAGCCAACATGGGACTAGCGGGGGGGCCGGTCCCTACGAGCAGTACTTC. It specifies CASSQHGTSGGAGPYEQYF.

The CDR3, as DNA: TGTGCCAGCAGCTTAGACAGGGTCTCTGGAAACACCATATATTTT. Amino acid sequence: CASSLDRVSGNTIYF. The chain has TRBV7-2 and TRBJ1-3; D perhaps matches TRBD1 (6 bases). This CDR3 is 15 amino acids long. V lost 1 base, J lost 0 bases, and 7 bases lay in between. From germline, CDR1 is SGHTA and CDR2 FQGNSA.

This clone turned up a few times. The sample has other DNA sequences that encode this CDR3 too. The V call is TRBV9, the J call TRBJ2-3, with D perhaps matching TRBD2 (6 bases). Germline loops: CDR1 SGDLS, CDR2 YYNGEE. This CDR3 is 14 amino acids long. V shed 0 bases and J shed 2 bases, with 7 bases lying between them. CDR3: CASSVGGVTDTQYF. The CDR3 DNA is TGTGCCAGCAGCGTAGGGGGGGTCACAGATACGCAGTATTTT.

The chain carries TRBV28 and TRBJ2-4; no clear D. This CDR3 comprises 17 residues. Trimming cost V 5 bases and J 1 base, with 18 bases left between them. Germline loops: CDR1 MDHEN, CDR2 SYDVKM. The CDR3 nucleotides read TGTGCCAGCAGTATACGACTCTTAGCTGTCGCCAAAAACATTCAGTACTTC. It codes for CASSIRLLAVAKNIQYF. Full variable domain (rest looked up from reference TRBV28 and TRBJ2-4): DVKVTQSSRYLVKRTGEKVFLECVQDMDHENMFWYRQDPGLGLRLIYFSYDVKMKEKGDIPEGYSVSREKKERFSLILESASTNQTSMYLCASSIRLLAVAKNIQYFGAGTRLSVL.

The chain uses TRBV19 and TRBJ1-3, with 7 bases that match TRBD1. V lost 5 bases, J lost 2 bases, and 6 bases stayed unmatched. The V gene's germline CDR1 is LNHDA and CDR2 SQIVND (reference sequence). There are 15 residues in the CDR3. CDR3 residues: CASSFTTGTGNTIYF. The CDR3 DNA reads TGTGCCAGTAGTTTTACGACAGGGACTGGAAACACCATATATTTT.

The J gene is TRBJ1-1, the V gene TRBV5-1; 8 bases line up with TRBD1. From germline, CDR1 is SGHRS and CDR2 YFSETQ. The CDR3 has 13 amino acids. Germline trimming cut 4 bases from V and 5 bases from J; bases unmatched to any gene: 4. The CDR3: CASSADRATEAFF. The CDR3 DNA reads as TGCGCCAGCAGCGCGGACAGGGCAACTGAAGCTTTCTTT. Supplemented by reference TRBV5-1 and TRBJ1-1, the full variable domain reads KAGVTQTPRYLIKTRGQQVTLSCSPISGHRSVSWYQQTPGQGLQFLFEYFSETQRNKGNFPGRFSGRQFSNSRSEMNVSTLELGDSALYLCASSADRATEAFFGQGTRLTVV.

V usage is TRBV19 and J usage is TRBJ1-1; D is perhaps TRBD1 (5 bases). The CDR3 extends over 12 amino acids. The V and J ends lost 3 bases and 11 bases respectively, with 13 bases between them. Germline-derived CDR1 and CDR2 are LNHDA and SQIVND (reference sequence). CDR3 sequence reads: CASSILSGFAFF. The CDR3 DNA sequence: TGTGCCAGTAGTATTCTGTCAGGGTTCGCTTTCTTT.

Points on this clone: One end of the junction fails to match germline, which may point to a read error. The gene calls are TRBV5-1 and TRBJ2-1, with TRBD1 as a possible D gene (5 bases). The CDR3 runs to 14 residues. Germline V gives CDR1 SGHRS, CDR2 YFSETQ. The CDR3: CASSRAPDSPAGIF. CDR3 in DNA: TGCGCCAGCAGCAGGGCCCCCGACAGTCCAGCAGGGATCTTC.

This CDR3 reads CAWSDPQGGDSPLHF. As DNA, the CDR3 is TGTGCCTGGAGTGACCCTCAGGGCGGCGATTCACCCCTCCACTTT. The chain recombines TRBV30 with TRBJ1-6, with a weak D call TRBD1 (5 bases). Germline-derived CDR1 and CDR2 are GTSNPN and SVGIG (reference sequence). V lost 1 base and J lost 8, with 15 bases in between. The CDR3 is 15 amino acids.

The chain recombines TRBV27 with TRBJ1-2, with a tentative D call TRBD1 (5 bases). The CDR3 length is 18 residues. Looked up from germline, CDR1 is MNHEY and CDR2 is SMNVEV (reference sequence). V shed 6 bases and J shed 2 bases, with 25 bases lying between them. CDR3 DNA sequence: TGTGCCAGCAGATTACACAGTGACAGATCAAAAAGGAACTATGGCTACACCTTC. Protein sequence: CASRLHSDRSKRNYGYTF.

The CDR3 coding sequence is TGTGCCAGCAGCTCCGGGTGGGAGCTGTTTTTT. It specifies CASSSGWELFF. The V and J genes are TRBV11-2 and TRBJ2-2; no firm D call. Germline assignment: CDR1 SGHAT and CDR2 FQNNGV. V gave up 4 bases and J gave up 9 bases, with 6 bases separating them. This CDR3 spans 11 amino acids.

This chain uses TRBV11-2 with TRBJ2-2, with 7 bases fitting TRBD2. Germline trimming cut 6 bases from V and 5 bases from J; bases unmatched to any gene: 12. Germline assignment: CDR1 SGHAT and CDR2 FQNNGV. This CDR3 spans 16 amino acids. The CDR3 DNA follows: TGTGCCAGCAGAGCGGGATTACTGGGCGGAACCGGGGAGCTGTTTTTT. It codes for CASRAGLLGGTGELFF.

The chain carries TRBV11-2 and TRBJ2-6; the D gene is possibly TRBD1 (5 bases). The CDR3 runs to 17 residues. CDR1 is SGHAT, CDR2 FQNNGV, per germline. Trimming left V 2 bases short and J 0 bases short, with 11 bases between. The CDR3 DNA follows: TGTGCCAGCAGCTTATGGACACTACGCTCTGGGGCCAACGTCCTGACTTTC. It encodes CASSLWTLRSGANVLTF.